The source of this T cell receptor (beta chain) is a study of cytomegalovirus exposure and HLA in healthy donors. Findings and limits, study-wide: DRB1 showed the most TCR associations and HLA-C the fewest in a later analysis, as rates varied by HLA locus.

The ends were cut back, 2 bases at V and 4 bases at J, with 14 bases in the middle. This CDR3 is 15 amino acids long. Germline loops: CDR1 SGHTA, CDR2 FQGNSA. Regarding this clone: Its target is unknown.

A multiplex PCR was run with 60 Vbeta primers and 13 Jbeta primers. Only in-frame clones appear in the TCRdb table, and some are missing; sequencing was by immunoSEQ multiplex PCR. The sample shows roughly 140,000 clones, roughly three quarters of them seen only once. Material: PBMCs. The TCR comes from a woman in her forties or fifties in good health and CMV-seronegative. The genes are TRBV7-2 and TRBJ1-2; TRBD1 might be the D (6 bases). CDR3 region: CASSLNGGSGYGYTF. The CDR3 nucleotides are TGTGCCAGCAGCTTAAATGGGGGCTCTGGCTATGGCTACACCTTC.